This is a list of T cell receptor beta chains from one sample in a study of CD8 T cells in ankylosing spondylitis. TCRdb reprocessed the 5' RACE reads via MiXCR and lists one record per CDR3 protein. The sample lists about 240,000 distinct CDR3 sequences; 9.5% to 12% were seen once. The sequencing input was blood, either unsorted or a sorted T cell fraction (not recorded which). These receptors came from a male donor with ankylosing spondylitis or in good health (not recorded which). Each CDR3 is given with its conserved first and last residue. D genes are given only for firm matches. Part of the rows lack a size; the others show once, few, many or a class for expanded clones.

D gene	J gene	clone size	V gene	CDR3 DNA	CDR3 protein
NA	TRBJ1-6	many	TRBV28	TGTGCCAGCAGTGTTACAGGGAGCTCCTATAATTCACCCCTCCACTTT	CASSVTGSSYNSPLHF
TRBD1	TRBJ2-7	few	TRBV27	TGTGCCAGCAGAGGACAGGCCTACGAGCAGTACTTC	CASRGQAYEQYF
NA	TRBJ1-2	many	TRBV12-3/TRBV12-4	TGTGCCATCTTTCTCTTGGGGGACTATGGCTACACCTTC	CAIFLLGDYGYTF
TRBD2	TRBJ2-1	many	TRBV5-1	TGCGCCAGCACCACAATGACTAGCGGGAGTAATGAGCAGTTCTTC	CASTTMTSGSNEQFF
TRBD2	TRBJ2-3	many	TRBV9	TGTGCCAGCAGCGGTAGCGGGGTCGCAGATACGCAGTATTTT	CASSGSGVADTQYF
TRBD1	TRBJ2-2	many	TRBV18	TGTGCCAGCTCACCTCAATTTACAGGGGTGAACACCGGGGAGCTGTTTTTT	CASSPQFTGVNTGELFF
NA	TRBJ2-1	many	TRBV20-1	TGCAGTGCTAGGGATTTTGCTAGCGAGCTATACAATGAGCAGTTCTTC	CSARDFASELYNEQFF
TRBD1	TRBJ2-6	NA	TRBV11-1	TGTGCCAGCAGCTTTAGGAGACAGGGGGCGGCTGGGGCCAACGTCCTGACTTTC	CASSFRRQGAAGANVLTF
NA	TRBJ1-1	many	TRBV5-1	TGCGCCAGCAGCTGGGGACGAGGGATACGGACTGAAGCTTTCTTT	CASSWGRGIRTEAFF
NA	TRBJ1-4	many	TRBV5-1	TGCGCCAGCAGCTTGGACTGGGTAAATGAAAAACTGTTTTTT	CASSLDWVNEKLFF
NA	TRBJ2-1	NA	TRBV7-2	TGTGCCAGCCGCTTCGTAGGGGAATACAATGAGCAGTTCTTC	CASRFVGEYNEQFF